This T cell receptor beta chain was identified in a study of CD8 T cells in ankylosing spondylitis. Germline CDR1 is DFQATT and CDR2 is SNEGSKA (reference sequence). The CDR3 spans 14 residues. V lost 3 bases to trimming and J lost 3 bases, with 12 bases between them. The TCR beta libraries were generated through quantitative 5'-RACE incorporating molecular barcodes. MiXCR was run by TCRdb on the 5' RACE reads, yielding one entry per CDR3 protein. Here the sample spans 200,000 to 250,000 distinct CDR3 sequences, approximately 7.3% being singletons. General observations from the study: Significant enrichment of disease-linked clones was reported in matched ankylosing spondylitis synovial fluid. Fewer than 10 highly homologous variants made up a TCR beta motif that seemed to typify ankylosing spondylitis blood.

This clonotype was counted ten times or more. Its specificity is unknown. This sequence originates from a male donor with ankylosing spondylitis. The material sequenced was blood, either unsorted or a sorted T cell fraction (not recorded which). The chain carries TRBV20-1 and TRBJ2-1; no reliable D call. The CDR3 loop reads CSASLSTVYNEQFF. The DNA of the CDR3 is TGCAGTGCTAGCCTCTCTACGGTCTACAATGAGCAGTTCTTC.